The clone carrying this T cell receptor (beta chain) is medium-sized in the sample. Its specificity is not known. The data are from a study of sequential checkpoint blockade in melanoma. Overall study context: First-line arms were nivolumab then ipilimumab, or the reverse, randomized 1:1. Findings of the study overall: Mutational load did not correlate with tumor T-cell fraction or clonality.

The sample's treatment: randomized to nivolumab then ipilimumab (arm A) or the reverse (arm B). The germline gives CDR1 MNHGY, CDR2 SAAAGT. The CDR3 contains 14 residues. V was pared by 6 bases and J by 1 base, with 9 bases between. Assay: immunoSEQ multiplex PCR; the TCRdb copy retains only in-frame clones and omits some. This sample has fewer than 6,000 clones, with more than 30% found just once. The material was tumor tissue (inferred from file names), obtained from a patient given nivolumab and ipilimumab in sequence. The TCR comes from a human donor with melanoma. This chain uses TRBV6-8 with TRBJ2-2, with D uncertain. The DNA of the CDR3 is TGTGCCAGCAGCGGGCAGTGGAACACCGGGGAGCTGTTTTTT. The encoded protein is CASSGQWNTGELFF.